This TCR beta chain was recovered during a study of OX40 agonist ivuxolimab in advanced cancers. Across the whole study: Patients were roughly 83% male with ages roughly 23 to 85, mean 60.

Using immunoSEQ multiplex PCR, the repertoire was profiled, and TCRdb retains in-frame clones only, with some absent. The data contain approximately 70,000 clones, 82% of them singletons. Trimming shortened V by 5 bases and J by 6 bases, and 16 bases separated the two germline ends. CDR1 and CDR2 (germline): SGHTA, FQGNSA. The CDR3 has 15 amino acids. This TCR was sampled from an adult with an advanced solid tumor such as melanoma, head and neck, liver or kidney cancer. The sample here was CD4+ or CD8+ T cells sorted from blood, taken in a trial of the OX40 agonist ivuxolimab. The chain employs TRBV7-2 and TRBJ2-2; D is perhaps TRBD2 (6 bases). The CDR3 protein is CASSRGVPGAGELFF. The CDR3 bases are TGTGCCAGCAGCCGCGGGGTACCCGGGGCCGGGGAGCTGTTTTTT.